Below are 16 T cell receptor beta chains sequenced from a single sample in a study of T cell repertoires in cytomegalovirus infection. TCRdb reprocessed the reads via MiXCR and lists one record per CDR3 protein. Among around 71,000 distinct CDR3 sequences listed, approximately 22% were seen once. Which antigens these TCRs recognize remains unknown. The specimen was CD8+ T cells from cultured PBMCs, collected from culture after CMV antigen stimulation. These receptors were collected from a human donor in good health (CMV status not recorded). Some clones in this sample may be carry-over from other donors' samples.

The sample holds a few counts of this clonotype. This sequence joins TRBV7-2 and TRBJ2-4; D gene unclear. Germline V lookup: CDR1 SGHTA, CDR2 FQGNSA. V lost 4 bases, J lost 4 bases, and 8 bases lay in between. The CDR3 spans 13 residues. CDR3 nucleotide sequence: TGTGCCAGCAGCTCACTAAATAAAAACATTCAGTACTTC. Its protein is CASSSLNKNIQYF.

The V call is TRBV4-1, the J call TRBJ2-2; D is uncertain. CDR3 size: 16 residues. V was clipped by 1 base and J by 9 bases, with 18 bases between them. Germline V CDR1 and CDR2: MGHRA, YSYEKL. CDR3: CASSQVSLIETRELFF. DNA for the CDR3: TGCGCCAGCAGCCAAGTTTCGTTAATAGAAACCAGGGAGCTGTTTTTT.

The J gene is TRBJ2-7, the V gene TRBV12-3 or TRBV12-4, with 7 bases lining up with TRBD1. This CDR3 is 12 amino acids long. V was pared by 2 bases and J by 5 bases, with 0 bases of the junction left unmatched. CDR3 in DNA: TGTGCCAGCAGTTTACAGGGGGACGAGCAGTACTTC. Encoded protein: CASSLQGDEQYF.

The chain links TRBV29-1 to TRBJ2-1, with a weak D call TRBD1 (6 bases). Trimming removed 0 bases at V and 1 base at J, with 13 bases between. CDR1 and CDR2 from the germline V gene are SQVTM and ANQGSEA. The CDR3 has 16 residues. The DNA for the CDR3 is TGCAGCGTTGAAGATCCACACAGGGTGTCCTACAATGAGCAGTTCTTC. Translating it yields CSVEDPHRVSYNEQFF.

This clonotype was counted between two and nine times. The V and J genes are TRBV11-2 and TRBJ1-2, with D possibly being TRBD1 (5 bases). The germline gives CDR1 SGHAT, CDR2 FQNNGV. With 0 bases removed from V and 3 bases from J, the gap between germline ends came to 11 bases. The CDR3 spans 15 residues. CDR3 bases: TGTGCCAGCAGCTTAGATAACCCAGGGTACTATGGCTACACCTTC. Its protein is CASSLDNPGYYGYTF.

The chain's CDR3 is CASSTWDGPDQPQHF. For the CDR3, the DNA is TGTGCCAGCAGCACTTGGGACGGCCCGGATCAGCCCCAGCATTTT. The chain carries TRBV7-2 and TRBJ1-5, with TRBD1 as a possible D gene (5 bases). The CDR3 runs 15 residues. The V gene lost 5 bases and the J gene lost 5 bases, with 16 bases spanning the gap. The germline V gene encodes CDR1 SGHTA and CDR2 FQGNSA.

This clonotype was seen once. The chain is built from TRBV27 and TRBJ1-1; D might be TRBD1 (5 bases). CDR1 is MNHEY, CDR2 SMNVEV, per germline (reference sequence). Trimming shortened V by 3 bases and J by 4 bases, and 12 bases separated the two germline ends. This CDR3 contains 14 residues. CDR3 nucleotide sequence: TGTGCCAGCAGTTTGGCTGGGACGGGCACTGAAGCTTTCTTT. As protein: CASSLAGTGTEAFF.

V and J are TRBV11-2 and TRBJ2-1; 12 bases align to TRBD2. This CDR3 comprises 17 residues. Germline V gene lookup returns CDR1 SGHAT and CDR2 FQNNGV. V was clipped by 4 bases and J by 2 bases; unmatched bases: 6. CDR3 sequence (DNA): TGTGCCAGCAGCTCAACGACTAGCGGGGGAACCTACAATGAGCAGTTCTTC. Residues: CASSSTTSGGTYNEQFF.

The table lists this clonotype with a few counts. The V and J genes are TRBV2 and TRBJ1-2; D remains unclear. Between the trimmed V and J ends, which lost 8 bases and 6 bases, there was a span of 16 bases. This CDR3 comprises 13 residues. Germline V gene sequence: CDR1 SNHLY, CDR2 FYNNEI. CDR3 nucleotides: TGTGCCAGCCCCAAGGTTGTATTCGATGGCTACACCTTC. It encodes CASPKVVFDGYTF.

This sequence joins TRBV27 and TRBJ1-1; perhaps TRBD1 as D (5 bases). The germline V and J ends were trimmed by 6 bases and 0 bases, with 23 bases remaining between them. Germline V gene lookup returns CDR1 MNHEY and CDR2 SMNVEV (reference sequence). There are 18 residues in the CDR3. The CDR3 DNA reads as TGTGCCAGCAGCCACCACCCCCAGGGAACCCCTATGAACACTGAAGCTTTCTTT. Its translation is CASSHHPQGTPMNTEAFF.

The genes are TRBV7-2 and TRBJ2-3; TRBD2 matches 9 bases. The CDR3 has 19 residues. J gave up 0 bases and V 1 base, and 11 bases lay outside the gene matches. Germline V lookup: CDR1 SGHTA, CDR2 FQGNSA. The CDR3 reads CASSLGAGGQVISTDTQYF. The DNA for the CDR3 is TGTGCCAGCAGCTTAGGAGCGGGGGGCCAGGTCATCAGCACAGATACGCAGTATTTT.

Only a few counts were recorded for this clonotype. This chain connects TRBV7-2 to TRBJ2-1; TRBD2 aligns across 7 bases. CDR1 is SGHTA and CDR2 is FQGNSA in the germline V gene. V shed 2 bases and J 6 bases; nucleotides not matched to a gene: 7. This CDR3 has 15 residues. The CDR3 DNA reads TGTGCCAGCAGCTTAAACCTAGCGGCAGGCAATGAGCAGTTCTTC. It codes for CASSLNLAAGNEQFF.

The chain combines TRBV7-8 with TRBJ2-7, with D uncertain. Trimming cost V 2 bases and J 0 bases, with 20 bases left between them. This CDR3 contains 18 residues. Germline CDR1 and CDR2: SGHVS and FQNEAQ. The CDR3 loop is CASSLREWLGGISYEQYF. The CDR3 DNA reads TGTGCCAGCAGCTTAAGAGAGTGGTTGGGCGGTATCTCCTACGAGCAGTACTTC.

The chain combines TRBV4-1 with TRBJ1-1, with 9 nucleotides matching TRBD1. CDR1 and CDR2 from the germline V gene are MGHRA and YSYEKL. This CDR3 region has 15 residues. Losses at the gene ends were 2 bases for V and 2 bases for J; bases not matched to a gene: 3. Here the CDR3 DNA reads TGCGCCAGCAGCCAACCGGGACAGGGCAACACTGAAGCTTTCTTT. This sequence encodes CASSQPGQGNTEAFF.

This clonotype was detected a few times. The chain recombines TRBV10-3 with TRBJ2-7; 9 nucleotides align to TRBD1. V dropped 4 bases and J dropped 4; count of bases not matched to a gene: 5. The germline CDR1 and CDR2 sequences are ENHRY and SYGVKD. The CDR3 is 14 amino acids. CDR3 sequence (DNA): TGTGCCATCAGTGGCCGGGACAGGGAATACGAGCAGTACTTC. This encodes CAISGRDREYEQYF.

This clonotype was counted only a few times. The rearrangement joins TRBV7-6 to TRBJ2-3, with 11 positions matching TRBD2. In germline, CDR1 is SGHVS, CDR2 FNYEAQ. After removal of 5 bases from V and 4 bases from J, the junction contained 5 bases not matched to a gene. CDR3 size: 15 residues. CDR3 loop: CASSRTSGYADTQYF. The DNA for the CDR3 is TGTGCCAGCAGCCGGACTAGCGGGTACGCAGATACGCAGTATTTT. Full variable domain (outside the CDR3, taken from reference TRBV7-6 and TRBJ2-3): GAGVSQSPRYKVTKRGQDVALRCDPISGHVSLYWYRQALGQGPEFLTYFNYEAQQDKSGLPNDRFSAERPEGSISTLTIQRTEQRDSAMYRCASSRTSGYADTQYFGPGTRLTVL.